The entry that follows covers one TCR beta chain sequence. Antigen specificity is unknown. Hyperthyroidism patients had new diagnoses, durations under 2 months, and ages of 18 to 65. Enrollment excluded any patients with other autoimmune diseases, uncontrolled infections, pregnancy or lactation. As diagnostic evidence, clinical symptoms, serum thyroxine, TRAb, thyroid ultrasound and orbital computed tomography were relied upon. There are 14 residues in the CDR3. CDR1 is SGHNT, CDR2 YYREEE, per germline (reference sequence). The V end was cut by 4 bases, the J end by 2 bases, with 12 bases between. These data originate in a study of Graves' ophthalmopathy and Graves' hyperthyroidism. Scientists amplified the TCR beta CDR3 regions from RNA transcripts. HTBI primers served in a first-round RT-PCR, which a second-round multiplex PCR followed. TCRdb re-derived calls from the multiplex PCR reads in MiXCR, one entry per CDR3 protein. The sample holds about 1.1 million distinct CDR3 sequences, about two fifths seen once.

Study observations and caveats: Among expanded thyroid clonotypes above 0.001 frequency, most also occurred in blood.

The sequence was obtained from an adult man with Graves' hyperthyroidism. The sample taken for sequencing was peripheral blood or thyroid tissue (not recorded which). This chain joins TRBV5-4 and TRBJ1-2; a weak D match, TRBD1 (5 bases). The CDR3 reads CASSDGHLNYGYTF. As DNA, the CDR3 is TGTGCCAGCAGCGACGGACACTTAAACTATGGCTACACCTTC.